This T cell receptor (beta chain) was found in a study of blood T cells in healthy people across ages (dated by TCRdb to 2014 to 2015). For the study in its entirety: In model experiments, template switching captured roughly one uniquely barcoded TCR beta cDNA molecule for every two T cells. Using deep sequencing normalized with unique cDNA molecular identifiers, the study measured how TCR beta repertoire diversity changes with age. The donors were split into four age groups: young (average about 15 years), middle-aged (39), aged (approximately 60) and long-lived (approximately 80). To avoid experimental bias, donors of different ages were distributed randomly across sequencing lanes. Two additional independent replicas of 1 million unique cDNA reads from the same blood draw were analyzed for two donors (one aged 18 to 30 and one aged 80 or older).

This clonotype was counted many times. The clone's antigen remains unknown. Nothing much larger sits one base from this clone, and base qualities are not available. V loses 6 bases, J loses 2 bases, and the germline ends lie 17 bases apart. Taken from cysteine to phenylalanine, the CDR3 has 15 residues. Only CDR3 DNA is held: 45 bases, read in frame from base 1. CDR1 is given as SGDLS and CDR2 as YYNGEE, both from the germline V gene. The protocol used for the library was 5' RACE. These reads were obtained on an Illumina HiSeq 2500. The second PCR ran for roughly 7 to 12 cycles and used a J-beta primer mix along with a sample-barcoded 5' primer. A unique molecular identifier was introduced onto each TCR beta cDNA molecule by a template-switch 5' adaptor carrying 12 random nucleotides. Each sample yielded at least 3 million CDR3-containing paired-end reads. The Mint cDNA synthesis kit, primed by a TRBC-specific oligonucleotide, was used to synthesize first-strand cDNA from all RNA. All cDNA was treated with uracil-DNA glycosylase and then went through a first 18-cycle PCR with the universal primers M1SS and BC2_uni_R. As for the authors' bioinformatics: For normalization, 1 million high-quality reads were randomly selected from each sample, with every read carrying a distinct molecular identifier. Instead of being binned into consensus sequences, reads that shared molecular identifiers were thrown out. MiTCR, with a Q25 quality threshold and the strictest error-elimination algorithm, was used for CDR3 identification, clonotype clustering and error correction. A nonparametric unseen species model using Euler transformation provided a lower-bound estimate of total TCR beta diversity. Starting from the raw public reads, TCRdb applied fastp trimming at Q25, assembled clones with MiXCR and retained in-frame beta chains. Under each unique CDR3 protein, matching rows form one entry showing the most common genes and DNA. TCRdb, rather than the study authors, made the V and J calls. The table for this sample lists some 900,000 distinct CDR3 sequences; 29% of them were counted only once. 15% to 20% of the sample belongs to the ten largest clones.

Broader findings and caveats from the paper: Compared with the aged group, the long-lived group had more naive CD4+ T cells, fewer expanded clones and increased TCR diversity, suggesting age selection. Observed TCR beta diversity per million T cells fell roughly linearly with age, and a significant reduction was already apparent by age around 40. Estimates of total diversity based on one million sequenced T cells were considered lower bounds and underestimates. There was a strong correlation between observed TCR beta diversity and the percentage of naive T cells measured by flow cytometry. Bulk unsorted PBMC profiling prevented conclusive comparison of naive and antigen-experienced compartments. Because the CMV infection status of the donors was unknown, age-related changes in expanded clonotypes may potentially have been confounded.

The donors were about 40 Caucasian individuals from Russia, aged 6 to 90 years, who were systemically healthy. About 10 milliliters of peripheral blood were drawn from each donor into EDTA-treated Vacutainer tubes. Ficoll-Paque density-gradient centrifugation was used to isolate PBMCs, with at least 7 million obtained per sample. Total RNA was extracted from PBMCs with Trizol reagent, with at least 5 micrograms obtained per sample. Naive CD45RAhigh/CD27high T cell percentages were measured by flow cytometry on a PBMC aliquot from every donor. Sequenced: blood. This TCR came from an elderly woman in good health. The receptor chain draws on TRBV9 and TRBJ2-5, with the D segment identity uncertain. The encoded CDR3 is CASTQSPQNQETQYF. The DNA is TGTGCCAGCACCCAATCCCCACAGAATCAAGAGACCCAGTACTTC.